The T cell receptor (beta chain) described here comes from a study of regulatory T cells in long-lasting Graves disease. Study outcomes and limitations: Peripheral blood, not thyroid tissue, was the sole material studied.

According to the study, TCR beta libraries were built with iRepertoire HTBI primers and CDR3-region Arm-PCR. Using its own MiXCR run on the multiplex PCR reads, TCRdb lists one record per CDR3 protein. The table includes 580,000 or so distinct CDR3 sequences, about 16% detected once. Time point in this sample: newly diagnosed GD, antithyroid drugs for less than 3 months. From PBMCs, RNA was extracted and then used to make the TCR library. This clonotype was observed many times. No antigen is known for it. J gave up 3 bases and V 1 base, and 15 bases lay outside the gene matches. In germline, CDR1 is SGHAT, CDR2 FQNNGV. The CDR3 loop spans 19 amino acids. The sample was also linked to a second study, of T cells in Graves' hyperthyroidism and ophthalmopathy.

V usage is TRBV11-2 and J usage is TRBJ2-7; 10 nucleotides line up with TRBD1. Sequences were derived from peripheral blood mononuclear cells (PBMCs), sampled at new diagnosis, from a patient treated with antithyroid drugs. The sequence came from a man between 18 and 35 years old with Graves disease. The CDR3 nucleotides read TGTGCCAGCAGCTTAGTACCATCGCATGGGGACAGGGGTAACTACGAGCAGTACTTC. Its translation: CASSLVPSHGDRGNYEQYF.